This TCR beta chain was identified during a study of blood T cell repertoires in COVID-19. Overall study context: T cells, B-cell-depleted T cells, or PBMCs supplied cDNA or gDNA.

Original analysis: Reference gene primer amplification gave nucleated cell count estimates. Repertoires were generated with immunoSEQ multiplex PCR, while TCRdb's copy carries only in-frame clones and drops some. That table furnishes V, J and clone size, whereas the DNA furnished D and trimming. The sample contains roughly 140,000 clones, roughly 90% of which appear only once. The length of the CDR3 is 13 residues. Per germline, CDR1 MNHNS and CDR2 SASEGT. V lost 4 bases to trimming and J lost 10 bases, with 14 bases between them. The source material was peripheral blood. The chain uses TRBV6-1 and TRBJ2-1; possibly TRBD1 for D (6 bases). The receptor comes from a man in his 70s with acute or convalescent COVID-19. CDR3 nucleotides: TGTGCCAGCAGTGGAGGGGGTTCTCAAGAGCAGTTCTTC. Its protein product is CASSGGGSQEQFF.